Listed below are T cell receptor beta chains from one sample, sequenced in a study of Graves' ophthalmopathy and Graves' hyperthyroidism. TCRdb reprocessed the multiplex PCR reads via MiXCR and lists one record per CDR3 protein. The repertoire has 200,000 to 250,000 distinct CDR3 sequences, about 22% of them found once; the top ten carry approximately 39%. The sample comprised peripheral blood. The receptors were sampled from a woman between 45 and 65 years old with Graves' ophthalmopathy. The CDR3 runs from the conserved cysteine through the conserved F or W. A D gene is named only where the DNA matches it firmly. Not every row has a clone size; where given, it reads once, few, many or a size class.

CDR3aa	CDR3nt	v_gene	j_gene	d_gene	abundance
CASSLGGGGQGAQGYTF	TGTGCCAGCAGTTTAGGAGGTGGAGGACAGGGGGCTCAAGGCTACACCTTC	TRBV12-3/TRBV12-4	TRBJ1-2	TRBD1	many
CSAPDRVPEQYF	TGCAGCGCCCCGGACAGAGTCCCCGAGCAGTACTTC	TRBV29-1	TRBJ2-7	NA	NA
CASSGVVPMRKETQYF	TGTGCCAGCAGTGGGGTGGTCCCGATGAGGAAAGAGACCCAGTACTTC	TRBV27	TRBJ2-5	NA	few
CSVRGGVTEAFF	TGCAGTGTGAGGGGGGGAGTCACTGAAGCTTTCTTT	TRBV29-1	TRBJ1-1	NA	many
CASRGVSDINYGYTF	TGTGCCAGCAGGGGGGTTTCTGATATTAACTATGGCTACACCTTC	TRBV2	TRBJ1-2	NA	few
CASSQVPRPFSNQPQHF	TGCGCCAGCAGCCAAGTTCCTCGGCCCTTTAGCAATCAGCCCCAGCATTTT	TRBV4-1	TRBJ1-5	NA	many
CASSESSLADTYEQYF	TGCGCCAGCAGTGAGTCGTCGCTAGCGGATACCTACGAGCAGTACTTC	TRBV10-2	TRBJ2-7	TRBD2	many
CASSVGGLTEAFF	TGTGCCAGCAGCGTAGGAGGGCTCACTGAAGCTTTCTTT	TRBV9	TRBJ1-1	NA	many
CASSLDGRRSTEAFF	TGTGCCAGCAGCTTAGACGGCAGAAGGAGCACTGAAGCTTTCTTT	TRBV7-9	TRBJ1-1	NA	NA
CASSPRQGVTEAFF	TGTGCCAGCTCACCACGACAGGGCGTAACTGAAGCTTTCTTT	TRBV18	TRBJ1-1	TRBD1	few
CATSGLNNYGYTF	TGTGCCACCAGTGGTCTGAATAACTATGGCTACACCTTC	TRBV24-1	TRBJ1-2	NA	few
CASSLVRESEQYF	TGCGCCAGCAGCTTGGTCAGGGAGAGCGAGCAGTACTTC	TRBV5-1	TRBJ2-7	NA	many
CSARLQGPAYEQYF	TGCAGTGCTAGATTACAGGGTCCCGCCTACGAGCAGTACTTC	TRBV20-1	TRBJ2-7	NA	NA
CASSVGGLVGLAGELFF	TGTGCCAGCAGCGTAGGGGGCTTGGTTGGACTAGCCGGGGAGCTGTTTTTT	TRBV9	TRBJ2-2	TRBD2	many
CASTSGEERYEQYF	TGCGCCAGCACGAGTGGGGAGGAAAGGTACGAGCAGTACTTC	TRBV5-1	TRBJ2-7	NA	many
CASSYFSGRQTQYF	TGTGCCAGCAGTTATTTTAGCGGGAGGCAGACCCAGTACTTC	TRBV6-2/TRBV6-3	TRBJ2-5	TRBD2	few
CSATRTGTGNQPQHF	TGCAGTGCTACTCGGACAGGGACGGGCAATCAGCCCCAGCATTTT	TRBV20-1	TRBJ1-5	TRBD1	NA
CASSLAGRVNTGELFF	TGCGCCAGCAGCTTGGCCGGACGAGTGAACACCGGGGAGCTGTTTTTT	TRBV5-1	TRBJ2-2	NA	few
CASSISQGSYEQYF	TGTGCCAGTAGTATCAGTCAGGGGTCGTACGAGCAGTACTTC	TRBV19	TRBJ2-7	NA	many
CASSQQTAISNQPQHF	TGCGCCAGCAGCCAACAGACAGCTATTAGCAATCAGCCCCAGCATTTT	TRBV4-1	TRBJ1-5	NA	NA
CASSAGGGQYF	TGCGCCAGCAGTGCCGGAGGGGGGCAGTACTTC	TRBV10-1	TRBJ2-7	NA	many
CSASPGGGQPQHF	TGCAGTGCTAGTCCAGGGGGGGGTCAGCCCCAGCATTTT	TRBV20-1	TRBJ1-5	TRBD1	many
CSALQGAWRERETQYF	TGCAGTGCTCTACAGGGGGCTTGGCGGGAGCGGGAGACCCAGTACTTC	TRBV20-1	TRBJ2-5	TRBD1	many
CASSPLTGTGGAGQPQHF	TGTGCCAGTAGTCCACTGACCGGGACAGGGGGCGCCGGTCAGCCCCAGCATTTT	TRBV19	TRBJ1-5	TRBD1	many
CASSTQLAAKNEQYF	TGTGCCAGTAGTACACAACTAGCGGCTAAAAACGAGCAGTACTTC	TRBV19	TRBJ2-7	TRBD2	few
CASSKDRALPPLHF	TGTGCCAGCAGCAAGGACAGGGCATTGCCACCCCTCCACTTT	TRBV3-1	TRBJ1-6	TRBD1	many
CASSLGGLAEAFF	TGTGCCAGCAGTTTAGGGGGCTTGGCTGAAGCTTTCTTT	TRBV28	TRBJ1-1	NA	many
CASSQDDREYGYTF	TGTGCCAGCAGCCAAGATGACAGGGAGTATGGCTACACCTTC	TRBV4-2	TRBJ1-2	TRBD1	NA
CASRRLGVSGYEQYF	TGTGCCAGCAGACGACTAGGGGTAAGCGGCTACGAGCAGTACTTC	TRBV6-2/TRBV6-3	TRBJ2-7	NA	NA
CASGQTKNTEAFF	TGTGCTAGTGGGCAAACTAAGAACACTGAAGCTTTCTTT	TRBV12-5	TRBJ1-1	NA	many
CASSLGPISYEQYF	TGCGCCAGCAGCTTGGGACCCATCTCCTACGAGCAGTACTTC	TRBV5-1	TRBJ2-7	NA	NA
CAINRGGSYNSPLHF	TGTGCCATCAATAGGGGAGGCTCCTATAATTCACCCCTCCACTTT	TRBV10-3	TRBJ1-6	NA	NA
CASSLWGALAKNIQYF	TGTGCCAGCAGTTTATGGGGGGCCTTAGCCAAAAACATTCAGTACTTC	TRBV12-3/TRBV12-4	TRBJ2-4	NA	many
CASSLDARVQPQHF	TGTGCCAGCAGCTTAGACGCCAGGGTCCAGCCCCAGCATTTT	TRBV7-2	TRBJ1-5	NA	NA
CASSPTRAPGELFF	TGTGCCAGCAGTCCCACCCGGGCCCCCGGGGAGCTGTTTTTT	TRBV12-3/TRBV12-4	TRBJ2-2	NA	NA
CASRTTGGRFLSTEAFF	TGTGCCAGCAGGACAACCGGGGGCAGGTTTCTGAGCACTGAAGCTTTCTTT	TRBV6-4	TRBJ1-1	NA	many
CASSIDRGRETTF	TGTGCCAGTAGTATAGATCGGGGGAGAGAAACCACCTTC	TRBV19	TRBJ1-2	NA	many
CASSSGRNWEQYF	TGTGCCAGCAGCTCAGGACGGAACTGGGAGCAGTACTTC	TRBV7-2	TRBJ2-7	NA	many
CAWKRVREQYF	TGTGCCTGGAAAAGGGTTCGGGAGCAGTACTTC	TRBV30	TRBJ2-7	NA	many
CATSLGRKESQYF	TGTGCCACCAGTCTAGGCAGAAAAGAGTCCCAGTACTTC	TRBV15	TRBJ2-5	NA	many
CASSPYGEGGGYTF	TGTGCCAGCAGTCCGTACGGCGAGGGCGGTGGCTACACCTTC	TRBV28	TRBJ1-2	NA	NA
CATSRAGNYGYTF	TGTGCCACCTCTAGAGCAGGAAACTATGGCTACACCTTC	TRBV24-1	TRBJ1-2	NA	many
CASSLVASGSGRQETQYF	TGTGCCAGCAGTTTGGTGGCTAGCGGGAGCGGGAGGCAAGAGACCCAGTACTTC	TRBV28	TRBJ2-5	TRBD2	NA
CASSFGLGINEQFF	TGTGCCAGCAGTTTCGGACTAGGGATCAATGAGCAGTTCTTC	TRBV2	TRBJ2-1	TRBD2	many
CASSLGLGGRASETQYF	TGTGCCAGCAGCTTAGGACTAGGCGGGAGGGCGAGCGAGACCCAGTACTTC	TRBV11-3	TRBJ2-5	TRBD2	NA
CASSSLGTEAFF	TGTGCCAGCAGTTCTTTAGGAACTGAAGCTTTCTTT	TRBV12-3/TRBV12-4	TRBJ1-1	NA	many
CASTSGAYEQYF	TGTGCCAGCACTTCGGGGGCTTACGAGCAGTACTTC	TRBV28	TRBJ2-7	NA	many
CAWSVLGPNTEAFF	TGTGCCTGGAGTGTTCTGGGGCCGAACACTGAAGCTTTCTTT	TRBV30	TRBJ1-1	NA	few
CASRADTVAVELFF	TGTGCCAGCAGAGCAGACACGGTTGCGGTGGAGCTGTTTTTT	TRBV6-1	TRBJ2-2	NA	many
CASSLAGTSGAYEQYF	TGTGCCAGCAGCTTAGCCGGGACTAGCGGAGCCTACGAGCAGTACTTC	TRBV7-2	TRBJ2-7	TRBD2	many
CASSPTTSNQPQHF	TGTGCCAGCAGTCCGACGACAAGCAATCAGCCCCAGCATTTT	TRBV6-1	TRBJ1-5	NA	many
CASSLVGEGSFEQYF	TGTGCCAGCAGCTTAGTTGGGGAAGGCTCCTTCGAGCAGTACTTC	TRBV13	TRBJ2-7	NA	few
CASCDGGGLEQYF	TGTGCCAGCTGCGATGGGGGAGGGCTCGAGCAGTACTTC	TRBV6-2/TRBV6-3	TRBJ2-7	TRBD2	many
CASNRGSEAFF	TGTGCCAGTAACCGAGGGTCTGAAGCTTTCTTT	TRBV27	TRBJ1-1	NA	many
CASSVDPGTNQPQHF	TGTGCCAGCAGTGTTGATCCAGGGACAAATCAGCCCCAGCATTTT	TRBV6-1	TRBJ1-5	NA	many